Following are 11 T cell receptor beta chains from one sample sequenced in a study of T cell repertoires in cytomegalovirus infection. TCRdb used MiXCR to reprocess the reads, holding one entry per CDR3 protein. The sample has under 600,000 distinct CDR3 sequences, more than 15% seen once; the top ten hold roughly a quarter. Sequences were obtained from CD8+ T cells from PBMCs. The receptors derive from a human donor in good health (CMV status not recorded). Some clones in this sample may be carry-over from other donors' samples.

The chain is built from TRBV7-9 and TRBJ1-4; 8 positions match TRBD1. The CDR3 length is 16 residues. The germline CDR1 and CDR2 sequences are SEHNR and FQNEAQ (reference sequence). V lost 2 bases, J lost 5 bases, and 7 bases stayed unmatched. The CDR3 DNA reads as TGTGCCAGCAGCTTAACCTCGACAGGGGCGAATGAAAAACTGTTTTTT. Translation gives CASSLTSTGANEKLFF.

This chain uses TRBV27 with TRBJ1-1, with 10 nucleotides matching TRBD1. The germline gives CDR1 MNHEY, CDR2 SMNVEV (reference sequence). The junction had 9 bases not matched to a gene; V was cut back by 2 bases and J by 0 bases. The CDR3 covers 18 residues. CDR3 nucleotides: TGTGCCAGCAGTTTAAGGCTGCCGGGACAGGGGTTGAACACTGAAGCTTTCTTT. This sequence encodes CASSLRLPGQGLNTEAFF.

The table lists this clonotype with many counts. V usage is TRBV7-9 and J usage is TRBJ1-5, with D possibly being TRBD1 (5 bases). Trimming took off 4 bases at V and 4 bases at J, with 11 bases between the two ends. The CDR3 is made up of 14 amino acids. Per the germline V gene, CDR1 is SEHNR and CDR2 is FQNEAQ (reference sequence). The CDR3 loop is CASSSDSSNQPQHF. The DNA for the CDR3 is TGTGCCAGCAGCTCCGACAGTTCGAATCAGCCCCAGCATTTT.

This clonotype appeared a few times. The chain has TRBV30 and TRBJ2-7; either TRBD1 or TRBD2 may fit D (6 bases each). There are 14 residues in the CDR3. The germline CDR1 and CDR2 sequences are GTSNPN and SVGIG (reference sequence). The V end lost 0 bases, the J end lost 4 bases, and 13 bases lay between the germline ends. This CDR3 reads CAWSVPGGPYEQYF. CDR3 DNA: TGTGCCTGGAGTGTACCTGGGGGGCCTTACGAGCAGTACTTC. Based on the CDR3 plus reference TRBV30 and TRBJ2-7, the full variable domain is SQTIHQWPATLVQPVGSPLSLECTVEGTSNPNLYWYRQAAGRGLQLLFYSVGIGQISSEVPQNLSASRPQDRQFILSSKKLLLSDSGFYLCAWSVPGGPYEQYFGPGTRLTVT.

At least ten counts were recorded for this clonotype. V usage is TRBV10-3 and J usage is TRBJ2-2; 7 bases are shared with TRBD1. V was clipped by 3 bases and J by 3 bases; unmatched bases: 13. The CDR3 consists of 18 residues. Germline-derived CDR1 and CDR2 are ENHRY and SYGVKD. The CDR3 DNA sequence: TGTGCCATCAGTGAAAAGACCCAGGGGGATTTGTACACCGGGGAGCTGTTTTTT. Encoded protein: CAISEKTQGDLYTGELFF.

On this clonotype: A clone one base away is much larger, so this may be a read error. The missing conserved phenylalanine or tryptophan at the end of this CDR3 makes a read error likely. The genes are TRBV7-3 and TRBJ2-1, with 10 positions matching TRBD2. Trimming at V came to 1 base and at J to 5 bases, leaving 8 bases not matched to a gene. CDR1 and CDR2 (germline): SGHTA, FQGTGA. The CDR3 runs to 17 residues. The CDR3 coding sequence is TGTGCCAGCAGCTTAAACGCCGGACTAGCGGCCGACAATGAGCAGTTCTTA. Protein product: CASSLNAGLAADNEQFL.

This clonotype appeared many times. V gene TRBV10-3 combines with J gene TRBJ2-7; D gene unclear. Germline V CDR1 and CDR2: ENHRY, SYGVKD. CDR3 length: 16 residues. V was shortened by 2 bases and J by 6 bases, with 20 bases between the two germline ends. This CDR3 is CAISEPAYGLESEQYF. CDR3 sequence (DNA): TGTGCCATCAGTGAGCCGGCGTACGGGTTGGAGAGCGAGCAGTACTTC.

As regards this clonotype: The junction departs from the called germline gene at one end, perhaps through a read error. The rearrangement uses TRBV12-3 or TRBV12-4 and TRBJ1-2; 7 nucleotides line up with TRBD1. The CDR3 sequence is 19 residues long. The CDR3 protein is CVSSPPILSYLRGYYGYTF. CDR3 in DNA: TGTGTCAGCAGTCCGCCTATTCTATCCTATCTCAGGGGGTACTATGGCTACACCTTC.

This clonotype was seen a few times. The chain has TRBV7-9 and TRBJ2-1; D is ambiguous. Germline loops: CDR1 SEHNR, CDR2 FQNEAQ (reference sequence). This CDR3 is 14 amino acids long. Trimming removed 10 bases at V and 8 bases at J, with 21 bases between. The CDR3 sequence is CATSPQDSIDEQFF. The CDR3 DNA reads TGTGCCACTTCTCCTCAGGATAGCATCGATGAGCAGTTCTTC.

At least ten counts were recorded for this clonotype. V is TRBV24-1 and J is TRBJ1-2; D gene uncertain. Deletions cut 4 bases from V and 6 bases from J, with 17 bases between. This CDR3 is built from 15 residues. Germline loops: CDR1 KGHDR, CDR2 SFDVKD. DNA for the CDR3: TGTGCCACCAGTGACCCTAGGCGGCTCGGACATGGCTACACCTTC. Translation: CATSDPRRLGHGYTF.

The table lists this clonotype with many counts. Mismatch with germline at one junction end may stem from a read error. The rearrangement joins TRBV12-3 or TRBV12-4 to TRBJ2-7; a weak D match, TRBD2 (6 bases). The CDR3 length is 14 residues. The CDR3 region is CASTLGGVSYEQYF. In DNA form, the CDR3 reads TGTGCCAGCACTTTAGGAGGGGTGTCCTACGAGCAGTACTTC.